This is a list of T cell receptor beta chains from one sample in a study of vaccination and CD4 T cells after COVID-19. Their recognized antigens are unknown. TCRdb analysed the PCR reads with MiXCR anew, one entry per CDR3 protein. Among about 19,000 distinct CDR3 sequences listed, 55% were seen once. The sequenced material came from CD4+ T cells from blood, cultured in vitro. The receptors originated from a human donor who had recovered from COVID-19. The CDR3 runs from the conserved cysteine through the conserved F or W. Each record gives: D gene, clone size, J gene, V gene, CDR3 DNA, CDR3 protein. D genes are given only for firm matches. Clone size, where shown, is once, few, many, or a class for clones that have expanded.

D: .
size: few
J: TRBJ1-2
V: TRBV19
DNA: TGTGCCAGTGAAACTGGGGGAAGCAGGGGAGTAAACTATGGCTACACCTTC
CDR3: CASETGGSRGVNYGYTF

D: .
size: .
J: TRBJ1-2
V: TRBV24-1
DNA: TGTGCCACCAGTGACCCGGGACATCCGGCTGACTATGGCTACACCTTC
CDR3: CATSDPGHPADYGYTF

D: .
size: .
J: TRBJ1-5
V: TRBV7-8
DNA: TGTGCCAGCAGCTTAATCAGTCAGCCCCAGCATTTT
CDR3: CASSLISQPQHF

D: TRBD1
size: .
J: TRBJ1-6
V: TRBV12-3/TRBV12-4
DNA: TGTGCCAGCAGTTGGACAGGGAATAATTCACCCCTCCACTTT
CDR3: CASSWTGNNSPLHF

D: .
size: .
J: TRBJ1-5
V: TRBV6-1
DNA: TGTGCCAGCAGTCCCTCAGGGGGCAATCAGCCCCAGCATTTT
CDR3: CASSPSGGNQPQHF

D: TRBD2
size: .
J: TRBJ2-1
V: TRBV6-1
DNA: TGTGCCAGTCAGACTAGCGGGGTCTACAATGAGCAGTTCTTC
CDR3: CASQTSGVYNEQFF

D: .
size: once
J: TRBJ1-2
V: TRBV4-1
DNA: TGCGCCAGCAGCCAAGCGGGGGGGGAGCTTTTCTACACCTTC
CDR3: CASSQAGGELFYTF

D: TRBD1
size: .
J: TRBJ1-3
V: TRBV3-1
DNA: TGTGCCAGCAGTCATACAGGGGCTGGAAACACCATATATTTT
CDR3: CASSHTGAGNTIYF

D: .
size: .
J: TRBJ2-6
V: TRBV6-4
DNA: TGTGCCAGCGGTAGGTGGAGCTCTGGGGCCAACGTCCCGACTTTC
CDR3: CASGRWSSGANVPTF

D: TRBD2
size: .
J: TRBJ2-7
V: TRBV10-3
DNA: TGTGCCATCAGTACTAGCGCGAGCTACGAGCAGTACTTC
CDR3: CAISTSASYEQYF

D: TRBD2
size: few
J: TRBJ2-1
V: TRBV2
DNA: TGTGCCTACCCAGAGGGGGCTAGCGGGGACAGCGAGCAGTTCTTC
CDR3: CAYPEGASGDSEQFF

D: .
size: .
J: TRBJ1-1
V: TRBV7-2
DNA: TGTGCCAGCAGCCGAATGGTGAGCACTGAAGCTTTCTTT
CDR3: CASSRMVSTEAFF

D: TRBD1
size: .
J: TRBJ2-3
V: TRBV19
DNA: TGTGCCAGTACCGGGACAGGGTTCTGGGATGATACGCAGTATTTT
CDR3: CASTGTGFWDDTQYF

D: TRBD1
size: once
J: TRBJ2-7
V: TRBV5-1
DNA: TGCGCCAGCAGCTTCGACAGGGGGTACGAGCAGTACTTC
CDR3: CASSFDRGYEQYF

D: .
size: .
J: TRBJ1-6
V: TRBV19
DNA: TGTGCCAGTAGTATATCGGAAGCAGGGGAATCACCCCTCCACTTT
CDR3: CASSISEAGESPLHF

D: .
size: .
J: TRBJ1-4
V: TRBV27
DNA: TGTGCCAGCAGTTCGTACGGTGCAACTAATGAAAAACTGTTTTTT
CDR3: CASSSYGATNEKLFF

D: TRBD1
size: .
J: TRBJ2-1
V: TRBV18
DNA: TGTGCCAGCTCACCACCGGGACAGGTTTTCAACAATGAGCAGTTCTTC
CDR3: CASSPPGQVFNNEQFF

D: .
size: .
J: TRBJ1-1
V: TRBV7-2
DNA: TGTGCCAGCAGCCCCCACAGTACTCCTGAAGCTTTCTTT
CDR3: CASSPHSTPEAFF

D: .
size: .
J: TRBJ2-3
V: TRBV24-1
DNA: TGTGCCACCAGTGATTTGAAGAACACAGATACGCAGTATTTT
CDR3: CATSDLKNTDTQYF

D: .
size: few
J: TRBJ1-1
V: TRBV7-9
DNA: TGTGCCAGCAGCTTCCAACAGATGAACACTGAAGCTTTCTTT
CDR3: CASSFQQMNTEAFF

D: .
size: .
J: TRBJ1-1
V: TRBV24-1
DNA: TGTGCCACCAGTGATGGAGGGAGCACTGAAGCTTTCTTT
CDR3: CATSDGGSTEAFF

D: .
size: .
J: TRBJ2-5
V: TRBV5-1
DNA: TGCGCCAGCAGCCGGGGTATTCAAGAGACCCAGTACTTC
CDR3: CASSRGIQETQYF

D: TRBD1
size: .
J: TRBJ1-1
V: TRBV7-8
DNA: TGTGCCAGCAGCCTGACAGGGGACACTGAAGCTTTCTTT
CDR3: CASSLTGDTEAFF

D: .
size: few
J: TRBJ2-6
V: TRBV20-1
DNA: TGCAGTGCTCGACCGGCGCCTGGGGCCAACGTCCTGACTTTC
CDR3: CSARPAPGANVLTF

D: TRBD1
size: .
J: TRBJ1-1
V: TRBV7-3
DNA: TGTGCCAGCAGCGCACAGACAGGGGGCACTGAAGCTTTCTTT
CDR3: CASSAQTGGTEAFF

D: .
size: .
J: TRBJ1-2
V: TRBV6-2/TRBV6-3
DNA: TGTGCCAGCAGTTACCGATCAGGGGAAGGCTACACCTTC
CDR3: CASSYRSGEGYTF

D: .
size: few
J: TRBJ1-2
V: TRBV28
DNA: TGTGCCAGCAGTTTCGGCGGTGGAGGCTATGGCTACACCTTC
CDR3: CASSFGGGGYGYTF

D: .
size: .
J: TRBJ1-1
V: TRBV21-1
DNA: TGTGCCAGCAGCAGTCTCTCGTGGGGCACTGAAGCTTTCTTT
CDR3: CASSSLSWGTEAFF

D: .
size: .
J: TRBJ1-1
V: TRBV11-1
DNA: TGTGCCAGCAGGTGGGAGCAAATGAACACTGAAGCTTTCTTT
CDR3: CASRWEQMNTEAFF

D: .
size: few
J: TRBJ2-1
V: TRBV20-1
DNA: TGCAGTGCTCCACGGGCGGGCTACAATGAGCAGTTCTTC
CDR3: CSAPRAGYNEQFF

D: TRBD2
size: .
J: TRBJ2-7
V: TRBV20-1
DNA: TGCAGTGCTGGGGGACTAGGGGATGATGAGCAGTACTTC
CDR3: CSAGGLGDDEQYF

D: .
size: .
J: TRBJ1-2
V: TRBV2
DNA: TGTGCCAGCAGATTTACACTTAACTATGGCTACACCTTC
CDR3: CASRFTLNYGYTF

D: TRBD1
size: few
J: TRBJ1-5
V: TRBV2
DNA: TGTGCCACTAACAGGGGGCGGGATCAGCCCCAGCATTTT
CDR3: CATNRGRDQPQHF

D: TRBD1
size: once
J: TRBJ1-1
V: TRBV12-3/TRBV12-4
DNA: TGTGCCAGCAGGGCAGCCGGACAGGGGAACACTGAAGCTTTCTTT
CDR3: CASRAAGQGNTEAFF

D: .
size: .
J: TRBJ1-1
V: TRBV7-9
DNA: TGTGCCAGCAGCTTAGGGGGAGGACCCATGAACACTGAAGCTTTCTTT
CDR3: CASSLGGGPMNTEAFF

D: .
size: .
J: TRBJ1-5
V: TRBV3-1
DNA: TGTGCCAGCAGCCAATCCTCTGGTCCAGGTCGGCCCCAGCATTTT
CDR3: CASSQSSGPGRPQHF

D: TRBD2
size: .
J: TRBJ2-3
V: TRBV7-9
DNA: TGTGCCAGCAGACCTAGCGGGAGGTCGGCAGATACGCAGTATTTT
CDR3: CASRPSGRSADTQYF

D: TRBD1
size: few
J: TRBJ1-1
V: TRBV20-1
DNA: TGCAGTGCTTACGGACAGGGCAGCACTGAAGCTTTCTTT
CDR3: CSAYGQGSTEAFF

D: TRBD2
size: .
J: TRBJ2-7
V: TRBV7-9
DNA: TGTGCCAGCAGCCGAGGGGAGGGAGGGCCCTATTCCTACGAGCAGTACTTC
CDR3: CASSRGEGGPYSYEQYF

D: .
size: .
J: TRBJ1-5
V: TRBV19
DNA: TGTGCCAGTAGTATAGATGGAGGGGGTAGCAATCAGCCCCAGCATTTT
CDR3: CASSIDGGGSNQPQHF

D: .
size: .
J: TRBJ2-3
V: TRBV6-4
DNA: TGTGCCAGCAGTGGGGGGAGAGACACAGATACGCAGTATTTT
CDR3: CASSGGRDTDTQYF

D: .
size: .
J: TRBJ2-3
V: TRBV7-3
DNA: TGTGCCAGCAGCTTGGGGGTGAGCACAGATACGCAGTATTTT
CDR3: CASSLGVSTDTQYF

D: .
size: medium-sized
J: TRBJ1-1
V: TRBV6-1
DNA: TGTGCCAGCAGTGATTTCGTGGTCGGGGGCACTGAAGCTTTCTTT
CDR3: CASSDFVVGGTEAFF

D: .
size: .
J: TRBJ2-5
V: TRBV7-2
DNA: TGTGCCAGCAGCTTAGCGGGAGGATACCAAGAGACCCAGTACTTC
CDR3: CASSLAGGYQETQYF

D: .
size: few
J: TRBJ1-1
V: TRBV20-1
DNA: TGCAGTGCTAGAGGGGGCACAGGGTTGAACACTGAAGCTTTCTTT
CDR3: CSARGGTGLNTEAFF